This T cell receptor (beta chain) was found in a study of cytomegalovirus exposure and HLA in healthy donors. Study outcomes and limitations: Presence/absence analyses assumed roughly uniform sequencing depth across donors. Reportedly, fewer N-insertions than the approximately 610-donor mean appeared in an Asian-associated ancestry cluster in a later analysis. Association of roughly 18,000 TCR beta sequences with HLA alleles was found at 0.05 false discovery rate in a later analysis.

Donors consisted of healthy bone marrow donors. The PCR employed 60 Vbeta primers together with 13 Jbeta primers. Libraries were prepared by immunoSEQ multiplex PCR; TCRdb keeps only in-frame clonotypes and omits some of them. This sample carries about 140,000 clones, 66% of them seen once, and the ten largest clones take approximately 1.6%. Germline CDR1 SEHNR, CDR2 FQNEAQ (reference sequence). The CDR3 is 19 amino acids. The V gene end was trimmed by 6 bases and the J gene end by 0 bases; junction bases not matched to a gene: 17. A note on this clone: What it binds is not known.

What was sequenced was PBMCs. The gene calls are TRBV7-9 and TRBJ2-7; 10 bases are shared with TRBD1. This receptor was identified in a human donor in good health. CDR3 region: CASSHLGDRGYLNSYEQYF. The CDR3 DNA is TGTGCCAGCAGTCATCTGGGGGACAGGGGCTACCTTAACTCCTACGAGCAGTACTTC.